The next 16 T cell receptor beta chains were all read from a single sample in a study of T cell repertoires in cytomegalovirus infection. TCRdb used MiXCR to reprocess the reads, holding one entry per CDR3 protein. The sample holds roughly 500,000 distinct CDR3 sequences; approximately 17% are singletons and the top ten take roughly a quarter. Source material: CD8+ T cells from PBMCs. These receptors all stem from a human donor in good health (CMV status not recorded). Some clones in this sample may be carry-over from other donors' samples.

Turning to this clonotype: Since a much larger clone is just one base distant, this may be a read error. The CDR3 DNA is TGTGACATCAGGGCAACCGGGAACACTGAAGCTTTCTTT. This encodes CDIRATGNTEAFF. The chain has TRBV10-3 and TRBJ1-1; tentatively, D is TRBD1 (5 bases). This CDR3 spans 13 amino acids. Germline V gene sequence: CDR1 ENHRY, CDR2 SYGVKD.

This clonotype was seen at least ten times. The V call is TRBV7-9, the J call TRBJ2-7; 9 nucleotides line up with TRBD2. The CDR3 loop spans 14 amino acids. Germline V gene sequence: CDR1 SEHNR, CDR2 FQNEAQ (reference sequence). J was trimmed by 6 bases and V by 3 bases; bases with no gene match: 6. The DNA for the CDR3 is TGTGCCAGCAGCTTTGGGGGACTAGCATCCGAGCAGTACTTC. Protein product: CASSFGGLASEQYF.

The rearrangement links TRBV6-1 to TRBJ1-2, with unresolved D. Trimming removed 8 bases at V and 3 bases at J, with 13 bases between. Per germline, CDR1 MNHNS and CDR2 SASEGT. The CDR3 sequence is 13 residues long. Here the CDR3 DNA reads TGTGCCAGCGGGGAACTTTCTCACTATGGCTACACCTTC. This gives the protein CASGELSHYGYTF.

Notes on this clonotype: It may be a read error: a sequence one base away is much more abundant. The chain employs TRBV7-3 and TRBJ2-1; 15 nucleotides match TRBD2. The CDR3 covers 17 residues. Germline V lookup: CDR1 SGHTA, CDR2 FQGTGA. The CDR3 coding sequence is TGTGCCAGCAGATTAACGGGACTAGCGGGGGGTCACAATGAGCAGTTCTTC. Protein sequence: CASRLTGLAGGHNEQFF.

In this sample, this clonotype turned up a few times. This chain joins TRBV27 and TRBJ2-5; D not certain. Deletions cut 2 bases from V and 4 bases from J, with 14 bases between. The germline V gene has CDR1 MNHEY and CDR2 SMNVEV (reference sequence). The CDR3 extends over 15 amino acids. CDR3 sequence (DNA): TGTGCCAGCAGTTTAGGTATCAGTTACTCAGAGACCCAGTACTTC. Protein product: CASSLGISYSETQYF.

This clonotype has at least ten counts. This chain uses TRBV6-1 with TRBJ1-4, with D possibly TRBD1 on 6 matching bases. The CDR3 sequence is 15 residues long. The V and J ends lost 10 bases and 4 bases respectively, with 19 bases between them. Germline V gives CDR1 MNHNS, CDR2 SASEGT. CDR3 sequence reads: CAIYSSKGGNEKLFF. In DNA, the CDR3 is TGTGCCATCTATTCGAGTAAAGGGGGTAATGAAAAACTGTTTTTT.

The chain combines TRBV10-3 with TRBJ1-1; a possible D gene is TRBD1 (6 bases). V gave up 8 bases and J gave up 5 bases, with 18 bases separating them. CDR3 length equals 14 residues. The germline V gene has CDR1 ENHRY and CDR2 SYGVKD. The CDR3 DNA reads as TGTGCCATCTCCACAGGGACCACGACTACTGAAGCTTTCTTT. Residues: CAISTGTTTTEAFF.

This clonotype was seen a handful of times. The V gene is TRBV6-8, the J gene TRBJ2-5; TRBD1 matches 7 bases. Germline-derived CDR1 and CDR2 are MNHGY and SAAAGT. Trimming cost V 6 bases and J 2 bases; bases outside gene matches: 6. CDR3 length: 14 residues. The CDR3 nucleotides read TGTGCCAGCAGGGTAGACAGGGAGCAAGAGACCCAGTACTTC. This encodes CASRVDREQETQYF.

As regards this clonotype: The conserved phenylalanine or tryptophan is not found at the CDR3 terminus, so this likely reflects a read error. The DNA is left out, because the CDR3 cannot be placed on it with certainty; the CDR3 is given as TCRdb lists it. This CDR3 reads CASRTGTSELL. The V gene is TRBV12-3 or TRBV12-4, the J gene TRBJ2-1; TRBD2 is the table's D call, not checked against the DNA. The CDR3 region is 11 residues in length, termini included.

This clonotype showed up many times. The V call is TRBV12-3 or TRBV12-4, the J call TRBJ1-2, with D uncertain. Trimming took 6 bases from V and 4 from J, leaving 9 bases between them. The CDR3 contains 12 residues. CDR3 nucleotides: TGTGCCAGCAGCCAGGACCGCTATGGCTACACCTTC. This gives the protein CASSQDRYGYTF.

The gene calls are TRBV9 and TRBJ1-3; D gene ambiguous. This CDR3 has 17 amino acids. V gave up 0 bases and J gave up 0 bases, with 13 bases separating them. Germline V gene lookup returns CDR1 SGDLS and CDR2 YYNGEE. The CDR3 loop reads CASSVVSEVLSGNTIYF. DNA of the CDR3: TGTGCCAGCAGCGTAGTGAGTGAAGTCCTCTCTGGAAACACCATATATTTT. Drawing the rest from reference TRBV9 and TRBJ1-3, the complete variable domain is DSGVTQTPKHLITATGQRVTLRCSPRSGDLSVYWYQQSLDQGLQFLIQYYNGEERAKGNILERFSAQQFPDLHSELNLSSLELGDSALYFCASSVVSEVLSGNTIYFGEGSWLTVV.

This clonotype was seen at least ten times. The J gene is TRBJ2-3, the V gene TRBV4-1; D is ambiguous. This CDR3 region has 18 residues. V shed 4 bases and J shed 2 bases, with 22 bases lying between them. The germline V gene has CDR1 MGHRA and CDR2 YSYEKL. The CDR3: CASSPQLVLTAHTDTQYF. The CDR3 nucleotides are TGCGCCAGCAGCCCACAACTTGTACTGACCGCTCACACAGATACGCAGTATTTT.

This clonotype was counted at least ten times. The genes are TRBV11-2 and TRBJ1-5; TRBD1 matches 9 bases. Germline V gene lookup returns CDR1 SGHAT and CDR2 FQNNGV. The CDR3 consists of 15 residues. The ends lost 2 bases at V and 6 bases at J; junction bases unmatched: 5. CDR3 sequence: CASSLWTGESQPQHF. The CDR3 DNA reads TGTGCCAGCAGCTTATGGACAGGGGAGAGTCAGCCCCAGCATTTT. The variable domain in full, with the rest retrieved from reference TRBV11-2 and TRBJ1-5, is EAGVAQSPRYKIIEKRQSVAFWCNPISGHATLYWYQQILGQGPKLLIQFQNNGVVDDSQLPKDRFSAERLKGVDSTLKIQPAKLEDSAVYLCASSLWTGESQPQHFGDGTRLSIL.

The DNA of the CDR3 is TGTGCCAACGACGGGGGGGCAGATACGCAGTATTTT. Residues: CANDGGADTQYF. The chain joins TRBV2 to TRBJ2-3; 8 bases align to TRBD2. V shed 10 bases and J 4 bases; nucleotides not matched to a gene: 4. The CDR3 loop spans 12 amino acids. Per germline, CDR1 SNHLY and CDR2 FYNNEI.

A word on this clonotype: A much larger clone differs by one base, so this may be a read error. The chain recombines TRBV7-6 with TRBJ1-1; D is possibly TRBD1 (5 bases). The germline gives CDR1 SGHVS, CDR2 FNYEAQ. This CDR3 is 19 amino acids long. In DNA form, the CDR3 reads TGTGCCAGCAGCTCCGGCACCGGGACGCTCTCGGTCCCTAACACTGAAGCTTTATTT. It yields the protein CASSSGTGTLSVPNTEALF.

This clonotype was seen only a few times. The chain carries TRBV28 and TRBJ2-1, with a weak D call TRBD2 (6 bases). Germline lookup yields CDR1 MDHEN and CDR2 SYDVKM. V was shortened by 3 bases and J by 5 bases, with 14 bases between the two germline ends. The CDR3 runs 15 residues. CDR3 loop: CASSLSSGEDNEQFF. The CDR3 nucleotides read TGTGCCAGCAGTTTGAGTAGCGGAGAGGACAATGAGCAGTTCTTC.